This T cell receptor beta chain was retrieved from a study of PD-L1 blockade in urothelial cancer. Germline loops: CDR1 LNHDA, CDR2 SQIVND (reference sequence). The CDR3 has 14 amino acids. Trimming took off 5 bases at V and 6 bases at J, with 14 bases between the two ends. Spiking each PCR with synthetic TCR analog templates was performed. Some clones are missing from TCRdb's copy, which holds only in-frame ones; the method was immunoSEQ multiplex PCR. The sample has around 26,000 clones; approximately 86% are singletons. The diagnosis in patients was locally advanced or metastatic urothelial carcinoma.

The source material was PBMCs, sampled around atezolizumab (anti-PD-L1) treatment. The sequence derives from a man aged 55 to 70 with urothelial cancer. The chain uses TRBV19 and TRBJ2-4; D might be TRBD2 (5 bases). The CDR3 DNA reads as TGTGCCAGTAGTCCTCGCTCCCGGGGAAACATTCAGTACTTC. Residues: CASSPRSRGNIQYF.